This section outlines one T cell receptor beta chain sequence together with its context. This clonotype was observed a few times. The antigen it recognizes is unknown. No base quality values were provided; no much bigger clone lies one nucleotide off. The data belong to a study of response to subunit inactivated influenza vaccine (dated by TCRdb to between 2017 and 2018). Some background on the complete study: The study used deep quantitative T cell receptor repertoire profiling to track responses to a trivalent subunit inactivated influenza vaccine. General study outcomes and caveats: The authors suggested that each seasonal influenza vaccination may recruit only a limited number of new T cells.

V is shortened by 0 bases, J by 3 bases, and the region joining them spans 8 bases. The CDR3 sequence holds 14 residues, the cysteine and phenylalanine included. The sequence is cut down to CDR3 DNA, 42 bases in frame from base 1. From the germline V gene (reference sequence), CDR1 is DFQATT and CDR2 is SNEGSKA. Library prep was done by RT-PCR. Sequencing was carried out with an Illumina HiSeq 2500. TCRdb trimmed public reads at Q25 via fastp, called clones via MiXCR and kept in-frame beta chains. One record per CDR3 amino acid sequence lists the most common genes and DNA. For this sample the table gives more than 450,000 distinct CDR3 sequences, of which 6% to 9% were detected only once. The ten biggest clones cover approximately 13% of the sample.

Sequencing was performed on PBMCs from blood, taken about 23 months after vaccination. This chain is built from TRBV20-1 and TRBJ1-4; the D gene assignment is ambiguous. The TCR originated in a man between 50 and 70 years old who received an inactivated influenza vaccine. Donor details come from another sample of the same person, matched by shared clones. In nucleotide form, the sequence is TGCAGTGCTAGAGATCGGGGTCCTAATGAAAAACTGTTTTTT. The encoded protein is CSARDRGPNEKLFF.